Sequencing of this TCR beta chain was carried out in a study of read filtering for tumor transcriptome and immune sequencing. This clonotype was observed at least ten times. From roughly 0.4 ug of RNA, a library with molecular barcoded alpha/delta and beta/gamma adaptors was made. TCRdb fed the reads into MiXCR, producing one record per CDR3 protein. The sample includes under 60,000 distinct CDR3 sequences, about 19% of them seen just once. Unmatched junction bases numbered 11, after V lost 5 bases and J lost 4 bases. In germline, CDR1 is MDHEN, CDR2 SYDVKM. This CDR3 has 17 residues. Bone marrow was sampled from every patient at the time of active disease.

The sequence was obtained from a donor aged 40 or over with multiple myeloma. Material: a population of CD138-negative cells sorted from bone marrow. The chain uses TRBV28 and TRBJ1-5; 10 bases map to TRBD1. The CDR3 sequence is CASSTSRDRGPNQPQHF. DNA of the CDR3: TGTGCCAGCAGTACCTCCAGAGACAGGGGGCCGAATCAGCCCCAGCATTTT.